Sequencing of this T cell receptor beta chain was carried out in a study of T-cell memory formation after mild COVID-19. The CDR3 sequence is 14 residues long. The V gene lost 4 bases and the J gene lost 4 bases, with 17 bases spanning the gap. Germline V CDR1 and CDR2: GTSNPN, SVGIG (reference sequence). Each CDR3 protein gets one entry after TCRdb re-called the 5' RACE reads with MiXCR. This table holds under 300,000 distinct CDR3 sequences, approximately 16% found once. The receptor's source is a man aged 18 to 30 who had mild COVID-19 (a few samples of this study predate the infection). Cell type and time point are not known. The specimen sequenced was PBMCs or a T cell subset sorted from them (not recorded which). The J gene is TRBJ2-7, the V gene TRBV30, with a weak D call TRBD1 (5 bases). CDR3: CAWTSGPRVYEQYF. CDR3 in DNA: TGTGCCTGGACCTCCGGTCCCAGGGTTTACGAGCAGTACTTC.